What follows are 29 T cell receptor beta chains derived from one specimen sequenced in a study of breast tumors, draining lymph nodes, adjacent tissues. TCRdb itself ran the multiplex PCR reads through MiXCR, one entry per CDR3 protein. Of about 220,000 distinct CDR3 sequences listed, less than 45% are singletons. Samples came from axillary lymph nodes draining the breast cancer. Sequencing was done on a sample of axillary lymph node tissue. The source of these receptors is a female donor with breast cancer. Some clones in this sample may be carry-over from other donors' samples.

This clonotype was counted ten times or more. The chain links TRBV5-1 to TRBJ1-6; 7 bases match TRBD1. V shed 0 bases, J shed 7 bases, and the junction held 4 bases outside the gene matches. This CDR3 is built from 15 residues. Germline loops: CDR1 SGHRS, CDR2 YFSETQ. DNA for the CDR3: TGCGCCAGCAGCTTGGAAGGGACAGCAAATTCACCCCTCCACTTT. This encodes CASSLEGTANSPLHF.

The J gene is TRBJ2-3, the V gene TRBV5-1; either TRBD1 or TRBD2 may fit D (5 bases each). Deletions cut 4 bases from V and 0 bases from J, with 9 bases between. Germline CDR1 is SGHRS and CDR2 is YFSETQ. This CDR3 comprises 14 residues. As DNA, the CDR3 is TGCGCCAGCAGCCATGGGGACAGCACAGATACGCAGTATTTT. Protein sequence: CASSHGDSTDTQYF.

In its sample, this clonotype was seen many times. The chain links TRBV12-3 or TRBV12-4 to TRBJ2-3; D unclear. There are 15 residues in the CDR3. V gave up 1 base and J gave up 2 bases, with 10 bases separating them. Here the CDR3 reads CASSLVTGLTDTQYF. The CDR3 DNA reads TGTGCCAGCAGTTTAGTGACGGGCCTCACAGATACGCAGTATTTT.

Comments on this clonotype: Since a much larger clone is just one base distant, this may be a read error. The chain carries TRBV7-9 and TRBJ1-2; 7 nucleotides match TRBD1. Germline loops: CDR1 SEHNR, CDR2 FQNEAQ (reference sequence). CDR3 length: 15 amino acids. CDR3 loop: CASSQERGLGYGYPF. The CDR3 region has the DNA TGTGCCAGCAGCCAAGAGAGGGGGCTGGGATATGGCTACCCCTTC.

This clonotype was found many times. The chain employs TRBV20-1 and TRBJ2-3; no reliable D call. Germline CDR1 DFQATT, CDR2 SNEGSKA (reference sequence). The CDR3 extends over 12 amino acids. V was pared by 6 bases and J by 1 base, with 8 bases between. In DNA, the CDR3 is TGCAGTGCGTTAGAGGGCACAGATACGCAGTATTTT. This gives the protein CSALEGTDTQYF.

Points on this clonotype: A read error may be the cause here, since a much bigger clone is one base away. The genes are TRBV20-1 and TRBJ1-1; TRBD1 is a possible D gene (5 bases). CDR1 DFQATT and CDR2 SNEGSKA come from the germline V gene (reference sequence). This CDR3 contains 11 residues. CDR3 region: CSARQGTEACF. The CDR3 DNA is TGCAGTGCTAGACAGGGCACTGAAGCTTGCTTT.

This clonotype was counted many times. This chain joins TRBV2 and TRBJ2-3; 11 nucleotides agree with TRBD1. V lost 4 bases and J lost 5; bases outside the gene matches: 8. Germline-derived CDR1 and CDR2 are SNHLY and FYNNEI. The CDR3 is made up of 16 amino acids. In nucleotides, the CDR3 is TGTGCCAGCAGTGGGGGACCGGGACAGGGGGGAGATACGCAGTATTTT. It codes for CASSGGPGQGGDTQYF.

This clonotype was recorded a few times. The CDR3 here is CASSPTGVNQPQHF. The CDR3 DNA sequence: TGTGCCAGCAGTCCAACAGGGGTTAATCAGCCCCAGCATTTT. The gene calls are TRBV6-2 or TRBV6-3 and TRBJ1-5; TRBD1 matches 7 bases. After removal of 5 bases from V and 4 bases from J, the junction contained 5 bases not matched to a gene. Germline V gene data show CDR1 as MNHEY and CDR2 as SVGEGT. This CDR3 has 14 residues.

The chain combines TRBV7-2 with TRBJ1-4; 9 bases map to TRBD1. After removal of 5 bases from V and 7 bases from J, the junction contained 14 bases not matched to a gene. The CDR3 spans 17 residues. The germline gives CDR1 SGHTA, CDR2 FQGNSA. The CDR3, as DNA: TGTGCCAGCAGCCCTACACCCGTAGACAGGGGGAGTGAAAAACTGTTTTTT. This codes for CASSPTPVDRGSEKLFF.

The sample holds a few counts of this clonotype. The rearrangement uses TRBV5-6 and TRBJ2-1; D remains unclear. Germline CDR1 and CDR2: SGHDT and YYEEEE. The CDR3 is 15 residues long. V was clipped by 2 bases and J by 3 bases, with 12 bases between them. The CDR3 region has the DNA TGTGCCAGCAGCTTCGAGAAGTTTATCTACAATGAGCAGTTCTTC. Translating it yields CASSFEKFIYNEQFF.

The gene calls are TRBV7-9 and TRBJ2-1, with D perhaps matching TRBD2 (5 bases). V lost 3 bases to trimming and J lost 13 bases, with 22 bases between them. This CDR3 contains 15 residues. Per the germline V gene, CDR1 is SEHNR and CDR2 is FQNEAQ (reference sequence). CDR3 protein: CASSFWCLTEGNQFF. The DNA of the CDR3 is TGTGCCAGCAGCTTTTGGTGTCTCACAGAGGGTAACCAGTTCTTC.

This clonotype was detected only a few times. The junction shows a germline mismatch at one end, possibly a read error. CDR3 coding DNA: TGTGCTAGCAGCTTAGGACCGGGACCCACCAACAATGAGCAGTTCTTC. Translation: CASSLGPGPTNNEQFF. The chain is built from TRBV7-7 and TRBJ2-1; the D gene could be TRBD1 or TRBD2 (5 bases each). Germline V lookup: CDR1 SSHAT, CDR2 FNYEAQ (reference sequence). The CDR3 is 16 residues long. The full variable domain, completed using reference TRBV7-7 and TRBJ2-1, is GAGVSQSPRYKVTKRGQDVTLRCDPISSHATLYWYQQALGQGPEFLTYFNYEAQPDKSGLPSDRFSAERPEGSISTLTIQRTEQRDSAMYRCASSLGPGPTNNEQFFGPGTRLTVL.

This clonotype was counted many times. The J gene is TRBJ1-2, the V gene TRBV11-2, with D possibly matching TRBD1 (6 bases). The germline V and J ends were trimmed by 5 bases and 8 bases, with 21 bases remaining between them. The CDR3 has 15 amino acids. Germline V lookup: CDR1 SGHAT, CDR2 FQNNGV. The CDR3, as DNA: TGTGCCAGCAGCCCGTCTACAGGGTGGCCTAGGGGCTACACCTTC. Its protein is CASSPSTGWPRGYTF.

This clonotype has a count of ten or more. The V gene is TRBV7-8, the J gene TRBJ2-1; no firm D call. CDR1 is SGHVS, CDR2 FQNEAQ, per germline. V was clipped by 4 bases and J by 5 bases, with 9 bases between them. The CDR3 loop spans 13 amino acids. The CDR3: CASSWGTHNEQFF. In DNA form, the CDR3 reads TGTGCCAGCAGCTGGGGTACCCACAATGAGCAGTTCTTC.

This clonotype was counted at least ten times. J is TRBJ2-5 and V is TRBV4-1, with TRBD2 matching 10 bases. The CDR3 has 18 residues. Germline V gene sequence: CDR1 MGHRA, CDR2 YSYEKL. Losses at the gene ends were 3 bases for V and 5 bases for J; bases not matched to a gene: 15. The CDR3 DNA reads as TGCGCCAGCAGCCATGGGTTCGGAGCGGGGGGGCCTGGGGAGACCCAGTACTTC. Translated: CASSHGFGAGGPGETQYF.

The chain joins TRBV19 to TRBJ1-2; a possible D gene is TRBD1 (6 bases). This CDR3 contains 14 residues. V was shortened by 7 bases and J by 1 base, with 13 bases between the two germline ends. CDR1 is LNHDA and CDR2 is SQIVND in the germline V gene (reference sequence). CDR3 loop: CASNADSYNYGYTF. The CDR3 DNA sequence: TGTGCCAGTAACGCGGACAGCTATAACTATGGCTACACCTTC.

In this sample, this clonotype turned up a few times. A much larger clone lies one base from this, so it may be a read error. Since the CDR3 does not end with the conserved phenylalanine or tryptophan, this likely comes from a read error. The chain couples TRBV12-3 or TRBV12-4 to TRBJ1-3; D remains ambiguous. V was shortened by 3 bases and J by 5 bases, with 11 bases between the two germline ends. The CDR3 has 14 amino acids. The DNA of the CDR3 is TGTGCCAGCAGTTTCGGCAGAAATAGAAACACCATATATCTT. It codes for CASSFGRNRNTIYL.

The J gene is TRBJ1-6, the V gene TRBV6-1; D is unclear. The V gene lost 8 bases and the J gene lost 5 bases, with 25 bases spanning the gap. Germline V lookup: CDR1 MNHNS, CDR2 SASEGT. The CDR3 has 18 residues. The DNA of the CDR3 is TGTGCCAGCTCCCTTAGCAGTCCAACCCCCGGTCATAATTCACCCCTCCACTTT. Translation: CASSLSSPTPGHNSPLHF.

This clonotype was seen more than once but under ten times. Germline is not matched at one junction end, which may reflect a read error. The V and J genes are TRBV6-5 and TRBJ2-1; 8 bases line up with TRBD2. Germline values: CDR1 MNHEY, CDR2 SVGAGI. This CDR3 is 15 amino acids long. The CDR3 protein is CASSHSGTSYNEQFF. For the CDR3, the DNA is TGTGCCAGCAGTCACTCAGGGACTAGCTACAATGAGCAGTTCTTC.

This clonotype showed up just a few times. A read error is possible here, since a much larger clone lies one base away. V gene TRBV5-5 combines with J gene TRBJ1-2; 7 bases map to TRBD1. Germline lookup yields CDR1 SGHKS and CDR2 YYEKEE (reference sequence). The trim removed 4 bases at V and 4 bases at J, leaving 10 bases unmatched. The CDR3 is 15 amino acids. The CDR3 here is CASSADRAPGYGYTF. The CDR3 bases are TGTGCCAGCAGCGCTGACAGGGCACCTGGCTATGGCTACACCTTC. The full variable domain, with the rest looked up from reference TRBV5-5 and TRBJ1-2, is DAGVTQSPTHLIKTRGQQVTLRCSPISGHKSVSWYQQVLGQGPQFIFQYYEKEERGRGNFPDRFSARQFPNYSSELNVNALLLGDSALYLCASSADRAPGYGYTFGSGTRLTVV.

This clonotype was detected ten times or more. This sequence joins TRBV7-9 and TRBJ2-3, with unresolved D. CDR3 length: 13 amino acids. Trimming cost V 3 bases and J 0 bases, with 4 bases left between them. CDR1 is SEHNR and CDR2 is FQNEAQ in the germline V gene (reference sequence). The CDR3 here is CASSFASTDTQYF. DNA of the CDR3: TGTGCCAGCAGCTTTGCTAGCACAGATACGCAGTATTTT.

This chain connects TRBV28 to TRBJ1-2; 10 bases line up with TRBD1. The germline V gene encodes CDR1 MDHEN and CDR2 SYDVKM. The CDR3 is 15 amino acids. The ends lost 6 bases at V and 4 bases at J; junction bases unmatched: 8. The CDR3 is CASSPDRGRVYGYTF. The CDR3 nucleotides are TGTGCCAGCAGCCCTGACAGGGGGCGGGTCTATGGCTACACCTTC.

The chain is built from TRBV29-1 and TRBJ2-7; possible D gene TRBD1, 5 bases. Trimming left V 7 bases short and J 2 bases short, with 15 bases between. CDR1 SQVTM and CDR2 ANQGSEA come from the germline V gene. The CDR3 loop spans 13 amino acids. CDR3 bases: TGCAGCGGAGGAACAGGCTCTGCCTACGAGCAGTACTTC. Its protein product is CSGGTGSAYEQYF.

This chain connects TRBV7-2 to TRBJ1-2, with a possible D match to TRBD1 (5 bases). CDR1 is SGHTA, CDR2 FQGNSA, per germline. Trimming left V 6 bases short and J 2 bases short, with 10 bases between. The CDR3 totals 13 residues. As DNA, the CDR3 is TGTGCCAGCAGATCGCGGGGGAACTATGGCTACACCTTC. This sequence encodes CASRSRGNYGYTF.

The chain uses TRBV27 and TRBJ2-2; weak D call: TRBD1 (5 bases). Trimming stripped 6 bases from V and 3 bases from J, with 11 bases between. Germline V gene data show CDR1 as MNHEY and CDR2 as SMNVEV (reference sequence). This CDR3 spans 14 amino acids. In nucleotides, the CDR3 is TGTGCCAGCAGAGACCTAGGGGACACCGGGGAGCTGTTTTTT. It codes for CASRDLGDTGELFF.

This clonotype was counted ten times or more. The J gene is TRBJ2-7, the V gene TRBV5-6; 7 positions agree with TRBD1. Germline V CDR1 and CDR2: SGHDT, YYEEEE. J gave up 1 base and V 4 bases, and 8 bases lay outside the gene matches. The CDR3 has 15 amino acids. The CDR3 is CASSHRDSRSYEQYF. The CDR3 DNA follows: TGTGCCAGCAGCCACCGGGACAGCCGATCCTACGAGCAGTACTTC.

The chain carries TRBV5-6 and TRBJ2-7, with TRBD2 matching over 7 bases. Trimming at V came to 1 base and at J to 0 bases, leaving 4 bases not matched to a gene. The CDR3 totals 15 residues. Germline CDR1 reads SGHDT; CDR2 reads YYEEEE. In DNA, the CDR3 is TGTGCCAGCAGCTTGACTAGCGCGTTCTCCTACGAGCAGTACTTC. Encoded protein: CASSLTSAFSYEQYF.

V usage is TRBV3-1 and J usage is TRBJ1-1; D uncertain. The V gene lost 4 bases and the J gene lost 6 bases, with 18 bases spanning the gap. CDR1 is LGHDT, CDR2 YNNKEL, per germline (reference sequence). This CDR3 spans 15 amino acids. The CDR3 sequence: CASSPRRSRKSEAFF. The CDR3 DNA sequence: TGTGCCAGCAGCCCCCGGAGGTCGAGGAAATCTGAAGCTTTCTTT.

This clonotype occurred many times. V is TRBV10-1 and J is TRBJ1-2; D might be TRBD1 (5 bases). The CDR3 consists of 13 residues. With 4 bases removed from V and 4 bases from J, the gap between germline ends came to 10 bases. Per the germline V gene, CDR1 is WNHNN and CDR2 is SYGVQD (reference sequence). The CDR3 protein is CASSGQGSYGYTF. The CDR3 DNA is TGCGCCAGCAGTGGGCAGGGCTCCTATGGCTACACCTTC.